Shown below are 28 T cell receptor beta chains from a single sample sequenced in a study of control samples from healthy donors and cancer patients. Assay used: immunoSEQ multiplex PCR; TCRdb lists only in-frame clones, some missing. The table shows tens of thousands of clones, with under 90% occurring only once. Sequenced material: PBMCs. The receptors originated from a man in his sixties with colorectal cancer.

As DNA, the CDR3 is TGTGCCAGCAGCTTTCCAGATACGCAGTATTTT. Protein product: CASSFPDTQYF. V is TRBV7-9 and J is TRBJ2-3; D remains unclear. The CDR3 loop spans 11 amino acids. Germline V gives CDR1 SEHNR, CDR2 FQNEAQ (reference sequence). Trimming stripped 3 bases from V and 4 bases from J, with 2 bases between.

The rearrangement joins TRBV5-6 to TRBJ1-2; TRBD1 matches at 9 bases. Germline assignment: CDR1 SGHDT and CDR2 YYEEEE. The CDR3 contains 17 residues. Germline trimming cut 7 bases from V and 6 bases from J; bases unmatched to any gene: 19. The CDR3 is CASQLGGQGLSRDGYTF. For the CDR3, the DNA is TGTGCCAGCCAGCTGGGGGGACAGGGACTTTCTCGGGATGGCTACACCTTC.

This clone was seen once. This chain joins TRBV30 and TRBJ1-5, with D hard to call. The CDR3 contains 15 residues. Germline CDR1 is GTSNPN and CDR2 is SVGIG (reference sequence). The V end lost 0 bases, the J end lost 2 bases, and 11 bases lay between the germline ends. The CDR3 region is CAWSVGQRGNQPQHF. CDR3 nucleotides: TGTGCCTGGAGTGTAGGGCAAAGGGGCAATCAGCCCCAGCATTTT.

The CDR3 here is CASSSGTERTEAFF. The CDR3, as DNA: TGTGCCAGCAGCTCGGGGACAGAGCGCACTGAAGCTTTCTTT. This chain connects TRBV5-4 to TRBJ1-1; 7 bases align to TRBD1. V was pared by 3 bases and J by 4 bases, with 6 bases of the junction left unmatched. CDR3 size: 14 residues. Germline CDR1 reads SGHNT; CDR2 reads YYREEE (reference sequence). The full variable domain, rest sourced from reference TRBV5-4 and TRBJ1-1, is ETGVTQSPTHLIKTRGQQVTLRCSSQSGHNTVSWYQQALGQGPQFIFQYYREEENGRGNFPPRFSGLQFPNYSSELNVNALELDDSALYLCASSSGTERTEAFFGQGTRLTVV.

V and J are TRBV5-1 and TRBJ2-7; D not resolved. CDR1 is SGHRS, CDR2 YFSETQ, per germline. The CDR3 has 11 amino acids. Trimming took off 1 base at V and 6 bases at J, with 5 bases between the two ends. The CDR3 here is CASSLTAEQYF. As DNA, the CDR3 is TGCGCCAGCAGCTTGACAGCCGAGCAGTACTTC. The full variable domain, in which reference TRBV5-1 and TRBJ2-7 provide the parts outside the CDR3, is KAGVTQTPRYLIKTRGQQVTLSCSPISGHRSVSWYQQTPGQGLQFLFEYFSETQRNKGNFPGRFSGRQFSNSRSEMNVSTLELGDSALYLCASSLTAEQYFGPGTRLTVT.

The rearrangement joins TRBV20-1 to TRBJ1-2, with a tentative D call TRBD1 (6 bases). From germline, CDR1 is DFQATT and CDR2 SNEGSKA (reference sequence). The CDR3 is 14 amino acids. The V end lost 3 bases, the J end lost 3 bases, and 14 bases lay between the germline ends. The CDR3 here is CSASTTGTHYGYTF. DNA of the CDR3: TGCAGTGCTAGTACTACAGGGACCCACTATGGCTACACCTTC.

The V call is TRBV3-1 (or the pseudogene TRBV3-2), the J call TRBJ1-1; TRBD1 agrees at 8 bases. CDR3 length: 17 residues. Germline V gene sequence: CDR1 LGHDT, CDR2 YNNKEL (reference sequence). Trimming cost V 0 bases and J 1 base; bases outside gene matches: 7. The CDR3 sequence: CASSQDRRGHSNTEAFF. The CDR3 DNA sequence: TGTGCCAGCAGCCAAGACCGCAGGGGGCATTCGAACACTGAAGCTTTCTTT.

The chain links TRBV6-5 to TRBJ1-2; the D is unclear. Trimming left V 1 base short and J 8 bases short, with 14 bases between. Germline-derived CDR1 and CDR2 are MNHEY and SVGAGI. The CDR3 sequence is 14 residues long. As DNA, the CDR3 is TGTGCCAGCAGTTACTTCCATCGAAGTGGAGGCTACACCTTC. This sequence encodes CASSYFHRSGGYTF.

This chain links TRBV7-2 with TRBJ2-5; D is ambiguous. This CDR3 comprises 11 residues. The V end lost 5 bases, the J end lost 5 bases, and 6 bases lay between the germline ends. CDR1 and CDR2 from the germline V gene are SGHTA and FQGNSA. CDR3 sequence reads: CASSQRETQYF. For the CDR3, the DNA is TGTGCCAGCAGCCAAAGGGAGACCCAGTACTTC.

This chain joins TRBV6-1 and TRBJ2-7; perhaps TRBD2 as D (5 bases). The CDR3 length is 11 residues. CDR1 and CDR2 (germline): MNHNS, SASEGT. V lost 5 bases and J 9 bases, leaving 11 bases between the germline ends. The CDR3 spells CASSLEGRQYV. Written as DNA, the CDR3 is TGTGCCAGCAGTTTGGAAGGGAGGCAGTACGTC.

This clone was seen only once. This sequence joins TRBV10-2 and TRBJ1-2; the match to TRBD1 covers 8 bases. V was pared by 0 bases and J by 4 bases, with 1 base of the junction left unmatched. CDR3 length: 14 residues. In germline, CDR1 is WSHSY, CDR2 SAAADI. For the CDR3, the DNA is TGCGCCAGCAGTGAGTCGACAGGGGCCTATGGCTACACCTTC. Protein: CASSESTGAYGYTF.

The chain couples TRBV24-1 to TRBJ2-2; a possible D gene is TRBD1 (6 bases). CDR3 length: 16 residues. Germline CDR1 KGHDR, CDR2 SFDVKD. Trimming pared 3 bases from V and 3 bases from J, leaving 13 bases between. CDR3 in DNA: TGTGCCACCAGTGATCCTACGACAGGTCACACCGGGGAGCTGTTTTTT. Protein sequence: CATSDPTTGHTGELFF.

CDR3 sequence (DNA): TGCGCCAGCAGTCAAGCCCCCCTTAACTTGACAGCCATGAACACTGAAGCTTTCTTT. It specifies CASSQAPLNLTAMNTEAFF. The chain uses TRBV23-1 and TRBJ1-1, with a weak D call TRBD1 (5 bases). TRBV23-1 is an ORF for which the function is uncertain. Trimming removed 2 bases from V and 0 bases from J, with 22 bases in between. This CDR3 contains 19 residues.

This sequence joins TRBV11-3 and TRBJ2-3; 9 bases match TRBD2. With V trimmed by 9 bases and J by 4 bases, 2 bases remained unmatched. CDR3 length: 12 amino acids. CDR1 SGHNT and CDR2 YENEEA come from the germline V gene. The CDR3, as DNA: TGTGCCAGTAGCGGGGGCCCAGATACGCAGTATTTT. This encodes CASSGGPDTQYF.

Regarding this clone: One end of the junction does not line up with germline, which may come from a read error. The chain has TRBV7-8 and TRBJ2-5, with 12 positions matching TRBD2. CDR3 length equals 17 residues. The germline V gene encodes CDR1 SGHVS and CDR2 FQNEAQ. The CDR3 nucleotides read TGTGCCAGCAGCAAAAGGACTAGCGGGAACTTAAGAGAGGCCCAGTACTTC. This gives the protein CASSKRTSGNLREAQYF.

This clone was seen a few times. This sequence joins TRBV3-1 (or the pseudogene TRBV3-2) and TRBJ1-2, with 8 bases lining up with TRBD1. Germline V gene data show CDR1 as LGHDT and CDR2 as YNNKEL (reference sequence). The V segment lost 1 base and the J segment 4 bases; nucleotides outside the gene matches: 2. The CDR3 has 14 residues. This chain's CDR3 is CASSQGTGSYGYTF. For the CDR3, the DNA is TGTGCCAGCAGCCAAGGGACAGGGAGCTATGGCTACACCTTC.

This chain connects TRBV10-1 to TRBJ2-2; possibly TRBD1 for D (5 bases). The CDR3 spans 14 residues. Germline assignment: CDR1 WNHNN and CDR2 SYGVQD (reference sequence). V was clipped by 0 bases and J by 4 bases, with 6 bases between them. Here the CDR3 DNA reads TGCGCCAGCAGTGAGTCAGGGGTCACCGGGGAGCTGTTTTTT. This gives the protein CASSESGVTGELFF.

The chain is built from TRBV6-5 and TRBJ2-2; no clear D. Trimming took 5 bases from V and 1 from J, leaving 8 bases between them. Germline V gene data show CDR1 as MNHEY and CDR2 as SVGAGI. The CDR3 extends over 14 amino acids. This CDR3 reads CASSPTRNTGELFF. Here the CDR3 DNA reads TGTGCCAGCAGTCCGACACGGAACACCGGGGAGCTGTTTTTT.

V is TRBV9 and J is TRBJ1-1; D might be TRBD1 (5 bases). V lost 0 bases and J lost 4, with 10 bases in between. The CDR3 contains 14 residues. From germline, CDR1 is SGDLS and CDR2 YYNGEE. Here the CDR3 reads CASSVDSGITEAFF. The CDR3, as DNA: TGTGCCAGCAGCGTAGACTCAGGGATCACTGAAGCTTTCTTT.

V usage is TRBV19 and J usage is TRBJ1-1; D not resolved. Trimming stripped 0 bases from V and 0 bases from J, with 2 bases between. The CDR3 consists of 13 residues. Germline assignment: CDR1 LNHDA and CDR2 SQIVND (reference sequence). The CDR3 sequence is CASSIEMNTEAFF. The CDR3 nucleotides read TGTGCCAGTAGTATAGAGATGAACACTGAAGCTTTCTTT.

This sequence joins TRBV7-8 and TRBJ1-1; D unresolved. This CDR3 spans 14 amino acids. The germline V gene encodes CDR1 SGHVS and CDR2 FQNEAQ. V was trimmed by 3 bases and J by 0 bases, leaving 8 bases between them. Written as DNA, the CDR3 is TGTGCCAGCAGCTTCTCGAGGATGAACACTGAAGCTTTCTTT. Protein sequence: CASSFSRMNTEAFF.

CDR3 sequence (DNA): TGTGCCACCAGTGTTAGCGGGGGCACAGATACGCAGTATTTT. This codes for CATSVSGGTDTQYF. The rearrangement uses TRBV24-1 and TRBJ2-3, with 8 bases that match TRBD2. Germline lookup yields CDR1 KGHDR and CDR2 SFDVKD. V shed 5 bases and J 1 base; nucleotides not matched to a gene: 1. This CDR3 has 14 amino acids.

This clone has a handful of counts. The rearrangement links TRBV3-1 (or the pseudogene TRBV3-2) to TRBJ1-1; 7 bases are shared with TRBD1. CDR1 and CDR2 from the germline V gene are LGHDT and YNNKEL (reference sequence). The CDR3 extends over 17 amino acids. Germline trimming cut 0 bases from V and 0 bases from J; bases unmatched to any gene: 7. In DNA form, the CDR3 reads TGTGCCAGCAGCCAAGATAGACAGGGACACTTGAACACTGAAGCTTTCTTT. It is translated as CASSQDRQGHLNTEAFF.

This sequence joins TRBV7-8 and TRBJ1-1; 7 bases map to TRBD1. Trimming at V came to 7 bases and at J to 4 bases, leaving 6 bases not matched to a gene. The germline V gene has CDR1 SGHVS and CDR2 FQNEAQ. This CDR3 region has 13 residues. In nucleotides, the CDR3 is TGTGCCAGCATCTACTCAGGGGGCACTGAAGCTTTCTTT. Translation gives CASIYSGGTEAFF.

V and J are TRBV19 and TRBJ1-2; D is perhaps TRBD1 (6 bases). Germline V gene data show CDR1 as LNHDA and CDR2 as SQIVND (reference sequence). The CDR3 totals 14 residues. V shed 6 bases and J shed 4 bases, with 15 bases lying between them. CDR3 sequence reads: CASRGADSIYGYTF. In nucleotides, the CDR3 is TGTGCCAGTAGGGGGGCTGACTCTATCTATGGCTACACCTTC.

The V gene is TRBV5-6, the J gene TRBJ1-5; 7 bases agree with TRBD1. The V gene end was trimmed by 5 bases and the J gene end by 1 base; junction bases not matched to a gene: 9. Germline CDR1 is SGHDT and CDR2 is YYEEEE. This CDR3 comprises 16 residues. DNA for the CDR3: TGTGCCAGCAGGCTTCAGGAGGGGGCAAGCAATCAGCCCCAGCATTTT. Translated: CASRLQEGASNQPQHF.

The V and J genes are TRBV20-1 and TRBJ2-5; 7 nucleotides line up with TRBD1. With 3 bases clipped from V and 4 bases from J, the junction kept 11 bases outside the gene matches. The CDR3 totals 15 residues. CDR1 is DFQATT, CDR2 SNEGSKA, per germline (reference sequence). In DNA, the CDR3 is TGCAGTGCTAGTCCGGGAACAGGGGTGGGAGAGACCCAGTACTTC. Translation: CSASPGTGVGETQYF.

The rearrangement links TRBV27 to TRBJ1-1; TRBD1 might be the D (6 bases). With 5 bases removed from V and 3 bases from J, the gap between germline ends came to 13 bases. The CDR3 consists of 14 residues. Germline V gives CDR1 MNHEY, CDR2 SMNVEV (reference sequence). CDR3 sequence: CASSPYPGDTEAFF. The DNA of the CDR3 is TGTGCCAGCAGTCCTTACCCAGGGGACACTGAAGCTTTCTTT.